One and the same sample provided the 15 T cell receptor beta chains below, sequenced in a study of T cells after yellow fever vaccination. MiXCR was run by TCRdb on the 5' RACE reads, yielding one entry per CDR3 protein. The profile shows under 15,000 distinct CDR3 sequences, roughly 6.1% of them singletons. The input for sequencing was PBMCs, either bulk or a sorted T-cell subset (CD4+, CD8+, memory, or dextramer-sorted; not recorded which), taken on the day of the yellow fever booster vaccination. These receptors originate from a man aged 25-45 years who received the YFV17D yellow fever vaccine.

This clonotype was seen at least ten times. The chain has TRBV2 and TRBJ2-7, with unresolved D. V lost 6 bases and J 4 bases, leaving 19 bases between the germline ends. The germline V gene has CDR1 SNHLY and CDR2 FYNNEI. The CDR3 spans 15 residues. The CDR3 spells CASSLQGAFSYEQYF. The CDR3 DNA reads as TGTGCCAGCAGCTTGCAAGGTGCGTTTTCGTACGAGCAGTACTTC. The whole variable domain, remainder taken from reference TRBV2 and TRBJ2-7, is EPEVTQTPSHQVTQMGQEVILRCVPISNHLYFYWYRQILGQKVEFLVSFYNNEISEKSEIFDDQFSVERPDGSNFTLKIRSTKLEDSAMYFCASSLQGAFSYEQYFGPGTRLTVT.

This clonotype was seen many times. The CDR3 nucleotides are TGCGCCAGCAGTTCTGGAGGTGGAGATACGCAGTATTTT. Protein: CASSSGGGDTQYF. The chain links TRBV5-1 to TRBJ2-3; possibly TRBD2 for D (5 bases). In germline, CDR1 is SGHRS, CDR2 YFSETQ. V gave up 5 bases and J gave up 5 bases, with 12 bases separating them. CDR3 length: 13 residues.

At least ten counts were recorded for this clonotype. The CDR3 is CASSEETQYF. CDR3 DNA: TGTGCCAGCAGTGAAGAGACCCAGTACTTC. The gene calls are TRBV6-1 and TRBJ2-5; no firm D call. CDR3 length equals 10 residues. V was clipped by 1 base and J by 6 bases, with 0 bases between them. The V gene's germline CDR1 is MNHNS and CDR2 SASEGT.

By share, this clonotype counts as medium-sized. The CDR3 here is CAWRSKGSYNEQFF. As DNA, the CDR3 is TGTGCCTGGAGGTCGAAGGGTTCCTACAATGAGCAGTTCTTC. The gene calls are TRBV30 and TRBJ2-1; D gene uncertain. Germline V gives CDR1 GTSNPN, CDR2 SVGIG (reference sequence). The CDR3 is made up of 14 amino acids. V was trimmed by 3 bases and J by 1 base, leaving 10 bases between them.

This clonotype was seen ten or more times. The V gene is TRBV6-2 or TRBV6-3, the J gene TRBJ2-7, with a possible D match to TRBD1 (6 bases). CDR3 length: 12 residues. Trimming cost V 4 bases and J 3 bases, with 7 bases left between them. Germline loops: CDR1 MNHEY, CDR2 SVGEGT. The CDR3 DNA sequence: TGTGCCAGCAGTTGGGGACACTACGAGCAGTACTTC. Its translation: CASSWGHYEQYF.

The table lists this clonotype with many counts. The rearrangement joins TRBV3-1 to TRBJ2-7, with D unresolved. Germline V gene sequence: CDR1 LGHDT, CDR2 YNNKEL (reference sequence). Deletions cut 0 bases from V and 3 bases from J, with 9 bases between. The CDR3 is 14 amino acids. In nucleotides, the CDR3 is TGTGCCAGCAGCCAAGATTTTAAGGACTACGAGCAGTACTTC. It specifies CASSQDFKDYEQYF.

The chain recombines TRBV7-2 with TRBJ1-1; 12 bases match TRBD1. J gave up 0 bases and V 0 bases, and 2 bases lay outside the gene matches. This CDR3 comprises 17 residues. The germline CDR1 and CDR2 sequences are SGHTA and FQGNSA. CDR3 residues: CASSLAGTGGVNTEAFF. In nucleotides, the CDR3 is TGTGCCAGCAGCTTAGCCGGGACAGGGGGCGTGAACACTGAAGCTTTCTTT.

Ten or more counts support this clonotype. This sequence joins TRBV5-1 and TRBJ2-1; no firm D call. V gave up 0 bases and J gave up 0 bases, with 10 bases separating them. CDR3 length equals 16 residues. Per the germline V gene, CDR1 is SGHRS and CDR2 is YFSETQ. DNA for the CDR3: TGCGCCAGCAGCTTGGAACTGTCATCCTCCTACAATGAGCAGTTCTTC. This gives the protein CASSLELSSSYNEQFF.

By frequency in the sample, this clonotype is medium-sized. This chain joins TRBV6-5 and TRBJ2-5; D possibly uses TRBD1 or TRBD2 (5 bases each). This CDR3 region has 15 residues. Trimming removed 8 bases from V and 5 bases from J, with 21 bases in between. The germline CDR1 and CDR2 sequences are MNHEY and SVGAGI. The CDR3 DNA reads as TGTGCCAGCTCCACGCCCGCAGGGACGGGGGAGACCCAGTACTTC. This encodes CASSTPAGTGETQYF.

At least ten counts were recorded for this clonotype. The CDR3 bases are TGCAGTGCTAACCGCCAACAACTACCGCCGAACACAGATACGCAGTATTTT. This encodes CSANRQQLPPNTDTQYF. This chain connects TRBV20-1 to TRBJ2-3; no clear D gene. There are 17 residues in the CDR3. V lost 4 bases and J lost 2, with 22 bases in between. CDR1 is DFQATT, CDR2 SNEGSKA, per germline (reference sequence).

This clonotype is medium-sized (0.01 to 0.1%) within its sample. The chain uses TRBV12-3 or TRBV12-4 and TRBJ1-1, with TRBD1 identical over 7 bases. V trimming: 8 bases; J trimming: 0 bases; junction bases outside the gene matches: 6. The CDR3 is 14 residues long. The CDR3 region has the DNA TGTGCCAGCGTACAGGGGAGAATGAACACTGAAGCTTTCTTT. It codes for CASVQGRMNTEAFF.

This clonotype showed up many times. V is TRBV9 and J is TRBJ2-3; D is possibly TRBD2 (5 bases). V was shortened by 0 bases and J by 6 bases, with 11 bases between the two germline ends. This CDR3 is built from 14 residues. CDR1 is SGDLS, CDR2 YYNGEE, per germline. CDR3: CASSVVQRSDTQYF. In DNA form, the CDR3 reads TGTGCCAGCAGCGTAGTTCAGCGGTCCGATACGCAGTATTTT.

This clonotype was detected a few times. The J gene is TRBJ2-1, the V gene TRBV20-1; TRBD2 matches 15 bases. The CDR3 length is 16 residues. Germline V gives CDR1 DFQATT, CDR2 SNEGSKA (reference sequence). CDR3 nucleotides: TGCTGTGTCTCGGGACTAGCGGGAGGCCTCTGGAATGAGCAGTTCTTC. Amino acid sequence: CCVSGLAGGLWNEQFF.

Many counts were recorded for this clonotype. The V gene is TRBV29-1, the J gene TRBJ2-4; D unclear. This CDR3 is 12 amino acids long. Germline V CDR1 and CDR2: SQVTM, ANQGSEA. V was trimmed by 7 bases and J by 9 bases, leaving 16 bases between them. CDR3: CSALRPDGIQYF. The CDR3 DNA follows: TGCAGCGCGCTCCGACCCGACGGCATTCAGTACTTC.

This clonotype was recorded many times. At one boundary the junction diverges from the germline segment, which might be a read error. The chain recombines TRBV28 with TRBJ2-5; D is unclear. The CDR3 length is 12 residues. Germline CDR1 reads MDHEN; CDR2 reads SYDVKM. DNA for the CDR3: TGTGCCAGCAGTTTAAGTCAAGGGACCCAGTACTTC. Translation gives CASSLSQGTQYF. The full variable domain, completed using reference TRBV28 and TRBJ2-5, is DVKVTQSSRYLVKRTGEKVFLECVQDMDHENMFWYRQDPGLGLRLIYFSYDVKMKEKGDIPEGYSVSREKKERFSLILESASTNQTSMYLCASSLSQGTQYFGPGTRLLVL.